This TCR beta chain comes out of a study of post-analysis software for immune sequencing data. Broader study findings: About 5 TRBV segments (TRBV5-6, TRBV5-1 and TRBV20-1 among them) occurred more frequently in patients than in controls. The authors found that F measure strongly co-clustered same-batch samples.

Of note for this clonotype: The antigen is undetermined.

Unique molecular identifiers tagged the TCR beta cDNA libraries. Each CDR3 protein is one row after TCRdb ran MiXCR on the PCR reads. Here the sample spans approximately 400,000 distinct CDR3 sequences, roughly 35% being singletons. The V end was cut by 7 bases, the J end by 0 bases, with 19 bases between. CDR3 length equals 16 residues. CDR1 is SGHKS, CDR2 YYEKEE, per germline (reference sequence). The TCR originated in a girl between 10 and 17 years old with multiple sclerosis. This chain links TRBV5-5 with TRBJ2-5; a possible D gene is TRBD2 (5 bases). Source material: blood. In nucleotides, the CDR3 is TGTGCCAGCGGCAACGCCCGGGATTTCCACCAAGAGACCCAGTACTTC. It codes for CASGNARDFHQETQYF.